Shown below are 30 T cell receptor beta chains from a single sample sequenced in a study of blood T cells in healthy people across ages (dated by TCRdb to the mid-2010s). Library preparation was by 5' RACE. This sample was sequenced with an Illumina HiSeq 2500. A second PCR of about 7 to 12 cycles was performed with a sample-barcoded 5' primer and a J-beta primer mix. The public reads were reprocessed in TCRdb via fastp at Q25 and MiXCR, keeping in-frame beta chains. Duplicate CDR3 protein sequences are folded into a single record with the most common DNA and genes. Recorded for this sample are about a million distinct CDR3 sequences; just over 50% of them occurred a single time. 20% to 25% of the sample lies in the top ten. The specimen sequenced was blood. The receptors here all came from a woman aged 60-75 years in good health.

This rearrangement joins TRBV5-1 to TRBJ2-7; D is perhaps TRBD1 or TRBD2 (5 bases each). Per the germline V gene, CDR1 is SGHRS and CDR2 is YFSETQ. Trimming stripped 3 bases from V and 3 bases from J, with 16 bases between. This CDR3 is built from 15 residues. This CDR3 reads CASSSSGTPNYEQYF. DNA for the CDR3: TGCGCCAGCAGCTCTTCGGGGACCCCCAACTACGAGCAGTACTTC.

The chain recombines TRBV20-1 with TRBJ1-2; D unresolved. The germline gives CDR1 DFQATT, CDR2 SNEGSKA (reference sequence). V lost 0 bases to trimming and J lost 6 bases, with 14 bases between them. This CDR3 contains 14 residues. The CDR3 here is CSAREGKILDGYTF. In DNA form, the CDR3 reads TGCAGTGCTAGAGAAGGCAAGATCCTCGATGGCTACACCTTC.

This clonotype was recorded a few times. This chain connects TRBV12-3 or TRBV12-4 to TRBJ1-2; 7 nucleotides match TRBD1. CDR3 length: 13 residues. V gave up 0 bases and J gave up 6 bases; unmatched junction bases: 1. For the CDR3, the DNA is TGTGCCAGCAGTTTAGCAGGGGGCCATGGCTACACCTTC. As protein: CASSLAGGHGYTF.

The chain recombines TRBV12-3 or TRBV12-4 with TRBJ2-1; no firm D call. Trimming took 11 bases from V and 7 from J, leaving 12 bases between them. The CDR3 is made up of 11 amino acids. The CDR3 DNA follows: TGTGCCGGCACCGTAAGGAATGAGCAGTTCTTC. This codes for CAGTVRNEQFF.

The chain couples TRBV4-1 to TRBJ1-6; tentative D call: TRBD1 (5 bases). Germline loops: CDR1 MGHRA, CDR2 YSYEKL. The CDR3 loop spans 13 amino acids. The V and J ends lost 2 bases and 14 bases respectively, with 13 bases between them. The CDR3 sequence: CASSQTTAPSLHF. CDR3 nucleotides: TGCGCCAGCAGCCAAACGACAGCTCCGTCCCTCCACTTT.

This rearrangement joins TRBV15 to TRBJ2-7; D is unclear. V was pared by 0 bases and J by 7 bases, with 13 bases between. In germline, CDR1 is LNHNV, CDR2 YYDKDF (reference sequence). There are 14 residues in the CDR3. The CDR3 region has the DNA TGTGCCACCAGCAGAGATGTGTTGGATCGGGAGCAGTACTTC. This translates into CATSRDVLDREQYF.

The rearrangement uses TRBV6-2 or TRBV6-3 and TRBJ1-5, with D hard to call. Trimming shortened V by 7 bases and J by 12 bases, and 19 bases separated the two germline ends. The CDR3 extends over 13 amino acids. Per the germline V gene, CDR1 is MNHEY and CDR2 is SVGEGT. The CDR3: CASTVARHRNQHF. The CDR3 DNA reads as TGTGCCAGCACCGTAGCTAGACATCGAAACCAGCATTTT.

This clonotype has only one observation. This sequence joins TRBV24-1 and TRBJ2-1; 8 nucleotides align to TRBD1. The DNA end favors TRBJ2-7, so the J call may be wrong. CDR3 length equals 15 residues. The V gene's germline CDR1 is KGHDR and CDR2 SFDVKD. Here the CDR3 reads CATSGGRGQHNEQYF. The CDR3 DNA reads TGTGCCACCAGTGGTGGCAGGGGGCAACACAATGAGCAGTACTTC.

In this sample, this clonotype turned up a few times. V is TRBV27 and J is TRBJ2-3; D unclear. The V gene lost 11 bases and the J gene lost 6 bases, with 18 bases spanning the gap. CDR3 length: 13 residues. Germline CDR1 MNHEY, CDR2 SMNVEV (reference sequence). CDR3 nucleotide sequence: TGTGCCCTCGCGCGGACCCGCAGGGATACGCAGTATTTT. Protein sequence: CALARTRRDTQYF.

The chain couples TRBV30 to TRBJ1-1; D gene ambiguous. The CDR3 runs to 11 residues. Germline CDR1 is GTSNPN and CDR2 is SVGIG (reference sequence). The CDR3 sequence: CAVERNTEAFF. The DNA for the CDR3 is TGTGCGGTTGAGAGGAACACTGAAGCTTTCTTT. The full variable domain, with the rest looked up from reference TRBV30 and TRBJ1-1, is SQTIHQWPATLVQPVGSPLSLECTVEGTSNPNLYWYRQAAGRGLQLLFYSVGIGQISSEVPQNLSASRPQDRQFILSSKKLLLSDSGFYLCAVERNTEAFFGQGTRLTVV.

The rearrangement links TRBV4-3 to TRBJ2-7, with a weak D call TRBD2 (5 bases). The V and J ends lost 0 bases and 5 bases respectively, with 14 bases between them. Germline V lookup: CDR1 LGHNA, CDR2 YSLEER. CDR3 length: 15 amino acids. The CDR3 DNA reads as TGCGCCAGCAGCCAAGATCTCGGGGTTTACGACGAGCAGTACTTC. Translated: CASSQDLGVYDEQYF.

CDR3 protein: CAWNRMNTEAFF. The DNA for the CDR3 is TGTGCCTGGAACAGGATGAACACTGAAGCTTTCTTT. This sequence joins TRBV30 and TRBJ1-1; D possibly corresponds to TRBD1 (5 bases). Germline CDR1 reads GTSNPN; CDR2 reads SVGIG (reference sequence). V was shortened by 4 bases and J by 0 bases, with 6 bases between the two germline ends. The length of the CDR3 is 12 residues.

This clonotype has more than one count but fewer than ten. The J gene is TRBJ2-3, the V gene TRBV20-1, with 7 nucleotides matching TRBD1. The germline V gene encodes CDR1 DFQATT and CDR2 SNEGSKA (reference sequence). Trimming at V came to 1 base and at J to 6 bases, leaving 4 bases not matched to a gene. The CDR3 is 13 residues long. CDR3 bases: TGCAGTGCTAGAGGAGGGGGCTCGGATACGCAGTATTTT. This encodes CSARGGGSDTQYF.

A few counts support this clonotype. This sequence joins TRBV7-6 and TRBJ2-2; 7 nucleotides line up with TRBD1. The junction had 2 bases not matched to a gene; V was cut back by 9 bases and J by 1 base. Germline values: CDR1 SGHVS, CDR2 FNYEAQ. CDR3 length: 13 amino acids. CDR3 amino acids: CASRTGNTGELFF. The CDR3 bases are TGTGCCAGTAGGACAGGGAACACCGGGGAGCTGTTTTTT.

This chain's CDR3 is CASSNPLVGYEQYF. The CDR3 DNA follows: TGTGCCAGCAGTAACCCTTTAGTGGGCTACGAGCAGTACTTC. This chain links TRBV6-6 with TRBJ2-7; D is unresolved. CDR3 length: 14 residues. Germline loops: CDR1 MNHNY, CDR2 SVGAGI (reference sequence). V gave up 5 bases and J gave up 3 bases, with 14 bases separating them.

This clonotype appeared a few times. The CDR3 DNA follows: TGCAGTGCTGAAGACAGACTTACTAACTATGGCTACACCTTC. Its protein is CSAEDRLTNYGYTF. The chain employs TRBV20-1 and TRBJ1-2; a weak D match, TRBD1 (5 bases). CDR3 length: 14 residues. Germline V gene data show CDR1 as DFQATT and CDR2 as SNEGSKA (reference sequence). V shed 5 bases and J shed 0 bases, with 13 bases lying between them.

This chain uses TRBV7-2 with TRBJ2-6, with unresolved D. CDR1 is SGHTA and CDR2 is FQGNSA in the germline V gene. This CDR3 region has 15 residues. Trimming took 5 bases from V and 0 from J, leaving 8 bases between them. The CDR3 here is CASSPKFSGANVLTF. The DNA for the CDR3 is TGTGCCAGCAGCCCCAAATTCTCTGGGGCCAACGTCCTGACTTTC.

The chain has TRBV7-9 and TRBJ2-7; 7 bases map to TRBD1. Germline V CDR1 and CDR2: SEHNR, FQNEAQ (reference sequence). The CDR3 consists of 13 residues. J lost 5 bases, V lost 5 bases, and 6 bases had no gene match. CDR3 protein: CASSDQGVHEQYF. The CDR3 nucleotides are TGTGCCAGCAGCGACCAGGGGGTCCACGAGCAGTACTTC.

The chain employs TRBV20-1 and TRBJ2-1; D ambiguous. The ends were cut back, 5 bases at V and 8 bases at J, with 10 bases in the middle. The germline V gene has CDR1 DFQATT and CDR2 SNEGSKA (reference sequence). This CDR3 has 11 amino acids. CDR3 sequence reads: CSAQFFDEQFF. The CDR3 coding sequence is TGCAGTGCTCAATTTTTCGATGAGCAGTTCTTC.

The V gene is TRBV21-1, the J gene TRBJ2-7; TRBD1, the D gene given by the table, was not confirmed from the DNA. TRBV21-1 is deemed a pseudogene. The CDR3 length is 15 residues. The CDR3 is CASSNGQEATNEQYF. In DNA form, the CDR3 reads TGTGCCAGCAGCAATGGACAGGAGGCCACCAACGAGCAGTACTTC.

In regard to this clonotype: One junction end disagrees with the germline gene, perhaps due to a read error. The V and J genes are TRBV2 and TRBJ1-2; 7 bases map to TRBD1. The CDR3 has 16 residues. CDR1 is SNHLY and CDR2 is FYNNEI in the germline V gene. This CDR3 reads CAGSEQGTASNYGYTF. CDR3 DNA: TGTGCCGGCAGTGAACAAGGGACAGCCAGTAACTATGGCTACACCTTC. The entire variable domain, with the rest obtained from reference TRBV2 and TRBJ1-2, is as follows: EPEVTQTPSHQVTQMGQEVILRCVPISNHLYFYWYRQILGQKVEFLVSFYNNEISEKSEIFDDQFSVERPDGSNFTLKIRSTKLEDSAMYFCAGSEQGTASNYGYTFGSGTRLTVV.

This clonotype was counted at least ten times. At one boundary the junction diverges from the germline segment, which might be a read error. The V and J genes are TRBV3-1 and TRBJ2-5, with D unresolved. The CDR3 covers 13 residues. Germline CDR1 LGHDT, CDR2 YNNKEL (reference sequence). The CDR3 loop is CASSQGIQETQYF. CDR3 in DNA: TGCGCCAGCAGCCAAGGGATCCAAGAGACCCAGTACTTC.

This clonotype was found once. The chain carries TRBV6-1 and TRBJ2-7; the D gene is possibly TRBD2 (6 bases). Per the germline V gene, CDR1 is MNHNS and CDR2 is SASEGT. The CDR3 length is 18 residues. V lost 6 bases, J lost 1 base, and 25 bases lay in between. The CDR3 here is CASSPGGAMAGKSYEQYF. DNA of the CDR3: TGTGCCAGCAGCCCTGGAGGGGCGATGGCGGGAAAGTCCTACGAGCAGTACTTC.

The table lists this clonotype with a few counts. The J gene is TRBJ2-3, the V gene TRBV28, with TRBD2 as a possible D gene (5 bases). CDR1 is MDHEN, CDR2 SYDVKM, per germline. V lost 9 bases and J lost 0, with 10 bases in between. The CDR3 consists of 13 residues. The CDR3 reads CASGVASTDTQYF. The CDR3 coding sequence is TGTGCCAGTGGGGTAGCGAGCACAGATACGCAGTATTTT.

The table lists this clonotype with a few counts. V usage is TRBV15 and J usage is TRBJ1-1; D is possibly TRBD1 (5 bases). Trimming took off 0 bases at V and 3 bases at J, with 11 bases between the two ends. This CDR3 has 15 residues. CDR1 LNHNV and CDR2 YYDKDF come from the germline V gene (reference sequence). CDR3 DNA: TGTGCCACCAGCAGAGATTGGGGCAGGGACACTGAAGCTTTCTTT. This codes for CATSRDWGRDTEAFF.

For this clonotype: The junction departs from germline at one end; a sequencing error may be responsible. V gene TRBV9 combines with J gene TRBJ1-5, with D maybe TRBD1 (6 bases). Germline V gene data show CDR1 as SGDLS and CDR2 as YYNGEE. This CDR3 has 14 residues. CDR3 sequence (DNA): TGTGCCGGCAGCGCCCAGGGGAGCAATCAGCCCCAGCATTTT. It yields the protein CAGSAQGSNQPQHF. The complete variable domain, with remaining parts taken from reference TRBV9 and TRBJ1-5, reads DSGVTQTPKHLITATGQRVTLRCSPRSGDLSVYWYQQSLDQGLQFLIQYYNGEERAKGNILERFSAQQFPDLHSELNLSSLELGDSALYFCAGSAQGSNQPQHFGDGTRLSIL.

This chain connects TRBV6-5 to TRBJ2-6; a possible D gene is TRBD1 (6 bases). The CDR3 contains 18 residues. Germline V lookup: CDR1 MNHEY, CDR2 SVGAGI. Trimming stripped 0 bases from V and 0 bases from J, with 12 bases between. CDR3: CASSYSSQGFSGANVLTF. CDR3 bases: TGTGCCAGCAGTTACTCGAGTCAGGGGTTCTCTGGGGCCAACGTCCTGACTTTC.

There are a few counts of this clonotype. The chain couples TRBV28 to TRBJ2-1, with 9 bases identical to TRBD2. Germline trimming cut 7 bases from V and 4 bases from J; bases unmatched to any gene: 5. The CDR3 length is 14 residues. Germline lookup yields CDR1 MDHEN and CDR2 SYDVKM. CDR3 sequence (DNA): TGTGCCAGCATCTCGGGACTAGCTTACAATGAGCAGTTCTTC. Protein: CASISGLAYNEQFF. Based on the CDR3 plus reference TRBV28 and TRBJ2-1, the full variable domain is DVKVTQSSRYLVKRTGEKVFLECVQDMDHENMFWYRQDPGLGLRLIYFSYDVKMKEKGDIPEGYSVSREKKERFSLILESASTNQTSMYLCASISGLAYNEQFFGPGTRLTVL.

This chain joins TRBV4-1 and TRBJ2-1, with TRBD2 matching over 8 bases. With 1 base clipped from V and 9 bases from J, the junction kept 8 bases outside the gene matches. The CDR3 has 15 residues. The germline CDR1 and CDR2 sequences are MGHRA and YSYEKL. The CDR3 is CASSQVGLAYTEQFF. CDR3 bases: TGCGCCAGCAGCCAAGTTGGACTAGCATATACTGAGCAGTTCTTC.

The chain uses TRBV3-1 and TRBJ2-3, with 7 bases identical to TRBD2. The germline V gene encodes CDR1 LGHDT and CDR2 YNNKEL (reference sequence). This CDR3 contains 21 residues. After removal of 4 bases from V and 0 bases from J, the junction contained 22 bases not matched to a gene. The CDR3 nucleotides read TGTGCCAGCAGCCCGCCGAAGCGGGAAACTCTGAACGCAATTAGCACAGATACGCAGTATTTT. As protein: CASSPPKRETLNAISTDTQYF.